The TCR beta chain described here comes from a study of cytotoxic CD8 clonotypes in ibrutinib-treated CLL. General study points: Clonality at baseline surpassed age-matched healthy donors and tracked circulating CD8+ T-cell counts. Sustained-remission patients were sampled at different times than progressing patients were. Clonality increased with ibrutinib response but returned toward baseline at progression. Public clonotypes, found uncommonly, either contracted or stayed stable on treatment.

With respect to this clone: Antigen unknown.

CDR3 length equals 18 residues. With 3 bases removed from V and 4 bases from J, the gap between germline ends came to 22 bases. Germline-derived CDR1 and CDR2 are MNHNS and SASEGT. Assay: immunoSEQ multiplex PCR; the TCRdb copy retains only in-frame clones and omits some. In the table there are around 70,000 clones, about two thirds of which are singletons. This sequence originates from a human donor with chronic lymphocytic leukemia. The V and J genes are TRBV6-1 and TRBJ1-5; D is unclear. The source material was PBMCs, sampled after 12 months of ibrutinib treatment. CDR3: CASSDPRGREAPNQPQHF. CDR3 DNA: TGTGCCAGCAGTGACCCCCGGGGTAGGGAGGCCCCTAATCAGCCCCAGCATTTT.